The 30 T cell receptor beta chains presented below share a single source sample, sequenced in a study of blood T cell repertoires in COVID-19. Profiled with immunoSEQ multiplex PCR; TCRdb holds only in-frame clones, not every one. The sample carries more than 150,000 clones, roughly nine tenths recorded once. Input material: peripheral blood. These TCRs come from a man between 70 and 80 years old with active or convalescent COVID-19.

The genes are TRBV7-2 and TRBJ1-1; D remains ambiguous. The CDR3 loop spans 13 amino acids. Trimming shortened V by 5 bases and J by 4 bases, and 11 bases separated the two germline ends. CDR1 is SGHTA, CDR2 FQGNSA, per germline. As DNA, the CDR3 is TGTGCCAGCAGCCCTGGGCCCAGCACTGAAGCTTTCTTT. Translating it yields CASSPGPSTEAFF.

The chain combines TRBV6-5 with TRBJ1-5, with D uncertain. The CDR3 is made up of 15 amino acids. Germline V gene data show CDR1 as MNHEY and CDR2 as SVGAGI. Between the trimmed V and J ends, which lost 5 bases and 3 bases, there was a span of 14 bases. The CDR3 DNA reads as TGTGCCAGCAGTCGGGTGCACGGAAACAATCAGCCCCAGCATTTT. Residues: CASSRVHGNNQPQHF.

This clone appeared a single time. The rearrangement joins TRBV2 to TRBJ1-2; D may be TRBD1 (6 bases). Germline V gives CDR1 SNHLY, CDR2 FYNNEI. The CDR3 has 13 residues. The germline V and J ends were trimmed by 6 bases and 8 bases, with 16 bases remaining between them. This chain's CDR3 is CASSTDRPDGYTF. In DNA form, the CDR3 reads TGTGCCAGCAGCACAGACAGGCCCGACGGCTACACCTTC.

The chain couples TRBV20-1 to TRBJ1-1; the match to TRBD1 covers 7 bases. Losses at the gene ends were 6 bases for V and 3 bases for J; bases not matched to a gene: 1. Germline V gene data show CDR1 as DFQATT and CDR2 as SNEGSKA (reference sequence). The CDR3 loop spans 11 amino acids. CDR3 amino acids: CSADRDTEAFF. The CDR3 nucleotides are TGCAGTGCAGACAGGGACACTGAAGCTTTCTTT.

The CDR3 nucleotides read TGTGCCAGCAGTTACTCCCGACAGGGTTCGGGGTCACCCCTCCACTTT. Translated: CASSYSRQGSGSPLHF. The V and J genes are TRBV6-2 or TRBV6-3 and TRBJ1-6; TRBD1 matches 7 bases. The CDR3 covers 16 residues. Germline V gives CDR1 MNHEY, CDR2 SVGEGT. Unmatched junction bases numbered 9, after V lost 0 bases and J lost 10 bases.

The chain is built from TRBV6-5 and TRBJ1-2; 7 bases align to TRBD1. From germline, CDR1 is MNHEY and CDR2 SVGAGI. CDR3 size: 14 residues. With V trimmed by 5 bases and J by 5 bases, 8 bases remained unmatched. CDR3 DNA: TGTGCCAGCAGTCGACAGGGTGTTGGATATGGCTACACCTTC. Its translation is CASSRQGVGYGYTF.

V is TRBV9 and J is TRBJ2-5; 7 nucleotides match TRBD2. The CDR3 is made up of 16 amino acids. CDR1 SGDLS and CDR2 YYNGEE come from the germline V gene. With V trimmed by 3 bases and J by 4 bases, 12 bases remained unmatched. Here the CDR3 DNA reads TGTGCCAGCAGCGCTAGACTAGTGGGGAGGGGAGAGACCCAGTACTTC. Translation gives CASSARLVGRGETQYF.

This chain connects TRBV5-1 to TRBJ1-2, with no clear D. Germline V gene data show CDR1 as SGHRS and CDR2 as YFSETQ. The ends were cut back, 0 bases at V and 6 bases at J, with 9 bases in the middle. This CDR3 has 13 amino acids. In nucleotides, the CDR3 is TGCGCCAGCAGCTTGGTGGCAGGCAATGGCTACACCTTC. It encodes CASSLVAGNGYTF. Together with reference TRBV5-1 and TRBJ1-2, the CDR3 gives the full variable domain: KAGVTQTPRYLIKTRGQQVTLSCSPISGHRSVSWYQQTPGQGLQFLFEYFSETQRNKGNFPGRFSGRQFSNSRSEMNVSTLELGDSALYLCASSLVAGNGYTFGSGTRLTVV.

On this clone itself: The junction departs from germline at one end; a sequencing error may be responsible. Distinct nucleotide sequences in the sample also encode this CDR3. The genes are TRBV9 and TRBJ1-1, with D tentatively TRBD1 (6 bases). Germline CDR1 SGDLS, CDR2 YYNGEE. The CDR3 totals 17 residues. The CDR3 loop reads CASSVERGEGGSTEAFF. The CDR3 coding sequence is TGCGCCAGCAGCGTAGAACGGGGGGAAGGGGGTAGCACTGAAGCTTTCTTT.

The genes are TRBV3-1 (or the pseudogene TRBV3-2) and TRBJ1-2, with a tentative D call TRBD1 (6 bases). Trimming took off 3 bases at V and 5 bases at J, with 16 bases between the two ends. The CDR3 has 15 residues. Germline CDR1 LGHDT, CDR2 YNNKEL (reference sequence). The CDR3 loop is CASSHHREGMYGYTF. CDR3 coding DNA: TGTGCCAGCAGCCACCACAGGGAGGGAATGTATGGCTACACCTTC.

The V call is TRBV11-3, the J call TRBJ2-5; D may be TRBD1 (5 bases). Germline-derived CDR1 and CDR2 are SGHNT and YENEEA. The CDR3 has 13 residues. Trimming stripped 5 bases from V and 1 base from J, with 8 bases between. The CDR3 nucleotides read TGTGCCAGCAGCCGACAGTCCCAAGAGACCCAGTACTTC. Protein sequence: CASSRQSQETQYF.

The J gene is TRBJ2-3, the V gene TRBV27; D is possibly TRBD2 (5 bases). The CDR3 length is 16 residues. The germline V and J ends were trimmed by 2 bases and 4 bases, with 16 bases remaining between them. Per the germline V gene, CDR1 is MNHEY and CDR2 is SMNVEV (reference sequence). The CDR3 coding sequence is TGTGCCAGCAGTTTAAGGAGGCCGTCTTCGGCAGATACGCAGTATTTT. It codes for CASSLRRPSSADTQYF.

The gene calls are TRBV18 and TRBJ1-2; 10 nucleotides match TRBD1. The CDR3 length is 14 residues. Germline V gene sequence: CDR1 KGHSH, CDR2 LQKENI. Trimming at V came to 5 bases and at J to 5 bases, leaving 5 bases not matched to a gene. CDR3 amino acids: CASSGGQGNYGYTF. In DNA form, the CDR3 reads TGTGCCAGCTCAGGGGGACAGGGGAATTATGGCTACACCTTC.

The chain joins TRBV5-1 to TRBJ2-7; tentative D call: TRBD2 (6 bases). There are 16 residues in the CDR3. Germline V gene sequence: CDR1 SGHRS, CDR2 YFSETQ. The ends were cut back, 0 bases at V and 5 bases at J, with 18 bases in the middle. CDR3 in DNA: TGCGCCAGCAGCTTGGCCAACGGGGGAGAGCGGGACGAGCAGTACTTC. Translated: CASSLANGGERDEQYF. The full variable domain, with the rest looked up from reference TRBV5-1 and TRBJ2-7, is KAGVTQTPRYLIKTRGQQVTLSCSPISGHRSVSWYQQTPGQGLQFLFEYFSETQRNKGNFPGRFSGRQFSNSRSEMNVSTLELGDSALYLCASSLANGGERDEQYFGPGTRLTVT.

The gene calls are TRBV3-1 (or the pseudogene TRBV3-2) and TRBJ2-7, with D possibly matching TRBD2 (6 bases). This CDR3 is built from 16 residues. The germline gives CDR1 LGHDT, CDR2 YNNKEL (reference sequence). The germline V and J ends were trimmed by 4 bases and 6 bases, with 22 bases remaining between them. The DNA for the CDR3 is TGTGCCAGCAGCCTAGGAAACGGGCTGGGGGGAGGCGAGCAGTACTTC. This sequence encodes CASSLGNGLGGGEQYF.

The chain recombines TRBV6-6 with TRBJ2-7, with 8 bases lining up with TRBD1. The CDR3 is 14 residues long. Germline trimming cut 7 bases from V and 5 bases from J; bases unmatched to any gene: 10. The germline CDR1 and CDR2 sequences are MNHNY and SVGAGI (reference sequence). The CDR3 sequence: CASMIGQGQDEQYF. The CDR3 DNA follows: TGTGCCAGCATGATCGGACAGGGCCAGGACGAGCAGTACTTC.

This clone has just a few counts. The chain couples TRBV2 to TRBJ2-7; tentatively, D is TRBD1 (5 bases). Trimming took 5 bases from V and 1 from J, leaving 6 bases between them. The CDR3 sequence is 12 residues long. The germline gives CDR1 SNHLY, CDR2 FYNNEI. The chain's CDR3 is CASSTGSYEQYF. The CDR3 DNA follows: TGTGCCAGCAGTACAGGATCCTACGAGCAGTACTTC.

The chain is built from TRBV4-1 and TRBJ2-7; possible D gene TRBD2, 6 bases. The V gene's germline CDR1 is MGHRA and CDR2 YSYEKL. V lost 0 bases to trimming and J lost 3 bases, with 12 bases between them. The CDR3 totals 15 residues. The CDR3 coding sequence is TGCGCCAGCAGCCAAGATCGGGGACTGTACTACGAGCAGTACTTC. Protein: CASSQDRGLYYEQYF.

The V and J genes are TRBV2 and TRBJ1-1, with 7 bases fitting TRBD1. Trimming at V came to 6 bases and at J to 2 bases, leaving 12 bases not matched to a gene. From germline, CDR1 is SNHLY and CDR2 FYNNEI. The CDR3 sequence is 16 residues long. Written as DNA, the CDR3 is TGTGCCAGCAGGCTCAACAGTGGGACAGCCAACACTGAAGCTTTCTTT. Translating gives CASRLNSGTANTEAFF.

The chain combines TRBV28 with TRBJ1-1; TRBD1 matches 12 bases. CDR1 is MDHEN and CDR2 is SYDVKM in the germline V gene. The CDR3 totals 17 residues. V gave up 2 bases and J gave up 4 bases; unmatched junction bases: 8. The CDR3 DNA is TGTGCCAGCAGTTTAGCCCCGGGACAGGGGGCGCTCACTGAAGCTTTCTTT. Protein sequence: CASSLAPGQGALTEAFF.

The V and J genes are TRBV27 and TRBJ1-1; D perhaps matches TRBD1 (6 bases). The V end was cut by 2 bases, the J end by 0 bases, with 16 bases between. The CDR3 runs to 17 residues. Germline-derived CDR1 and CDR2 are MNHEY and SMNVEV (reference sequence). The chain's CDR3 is CASSLRGGPSVNTEAFF. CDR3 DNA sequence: TGTGCCAGCAGTTTAAGAGGGGGACCTTCCGTGAACACTGAAGCTTTCTTT.

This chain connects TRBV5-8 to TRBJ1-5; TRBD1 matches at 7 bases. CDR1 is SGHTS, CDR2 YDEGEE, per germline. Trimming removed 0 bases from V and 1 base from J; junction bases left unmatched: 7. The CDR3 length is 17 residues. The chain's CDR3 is CASSLEGVGQSNQPQHF. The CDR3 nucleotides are TGTGCCAGCAGCTTGGAAGGGGTGGGACAGAGCAATCAGCCCCAGCATTTT.

CDR3 sequence (DNA): TGTGCCAGCAGCTCATCAGGGGGCGAGCAGTACTTC. Protein sequence: CASSSSGGEQYF. The chain recombines TRBV7-2 with TRBJ2-7, with 7 nucleotides matching TRBD1. The CDR3 sequence is 12 residues long. Trimming removed 4 bases from V and 6 bases from J; junction bases left unmatched: 3. Germline V CDR1 and CDR2: SGHTA, FQGNSA.

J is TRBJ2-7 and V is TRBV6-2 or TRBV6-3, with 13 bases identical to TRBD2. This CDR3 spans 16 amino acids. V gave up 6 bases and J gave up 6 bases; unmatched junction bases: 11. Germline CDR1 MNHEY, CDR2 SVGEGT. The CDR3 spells CASSLWTSGSNREQYF. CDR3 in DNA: TGTGCCAGCAGCCTCTGGACTAGCGGGAGTAATCGCGAGCAGTACTTC.

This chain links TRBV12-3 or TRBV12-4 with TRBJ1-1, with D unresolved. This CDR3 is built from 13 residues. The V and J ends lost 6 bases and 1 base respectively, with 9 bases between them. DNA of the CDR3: TGTGCCAGCAGCGTCACTCAGAACACTGAAGCTTTCTTT. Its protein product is CASSVTQNTEAFF.

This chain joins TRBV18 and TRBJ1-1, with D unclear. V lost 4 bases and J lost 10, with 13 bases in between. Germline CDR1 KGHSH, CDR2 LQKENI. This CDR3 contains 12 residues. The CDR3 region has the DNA TGTGCCAGCTCACTTCCCGGCGGCGGAGCTTTCTTT. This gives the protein CASSLPGGGAFF.

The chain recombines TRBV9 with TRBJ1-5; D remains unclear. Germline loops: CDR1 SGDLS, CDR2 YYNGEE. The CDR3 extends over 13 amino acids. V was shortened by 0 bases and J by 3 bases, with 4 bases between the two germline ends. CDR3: CASSVAPNQPQHF. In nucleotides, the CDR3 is TGTGCCAGCAGCGTAGCTCCCAATCAGCCCCAGCATTTT. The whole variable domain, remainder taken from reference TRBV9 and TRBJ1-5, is DSGVTQTPKHLITATGQRVTLRCSPRSGDLSVYWYQQSLDQGLQFLIQYYNGEERAKGNILERFSAQQFPDLHSELNLSSLELGDSALYFCASSVAPNQPQHFGDGTRLSIL.

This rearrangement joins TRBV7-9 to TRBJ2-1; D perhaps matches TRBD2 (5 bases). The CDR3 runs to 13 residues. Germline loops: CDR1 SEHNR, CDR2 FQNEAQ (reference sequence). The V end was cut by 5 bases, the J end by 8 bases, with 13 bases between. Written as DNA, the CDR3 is TGTGCCAGCAGCCTGGACTCTTTGGATGAGCAGTTCTTC. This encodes CASSLDSLDEQFF.

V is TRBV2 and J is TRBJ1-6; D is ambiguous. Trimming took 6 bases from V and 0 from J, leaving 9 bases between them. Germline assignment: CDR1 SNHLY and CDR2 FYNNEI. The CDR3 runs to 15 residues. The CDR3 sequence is CASSSTSSYNSPLHF. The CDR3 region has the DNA TGTGCCAGCAGCTCAACTAGCTCCTATAATTCACCCCTCCACTTT.

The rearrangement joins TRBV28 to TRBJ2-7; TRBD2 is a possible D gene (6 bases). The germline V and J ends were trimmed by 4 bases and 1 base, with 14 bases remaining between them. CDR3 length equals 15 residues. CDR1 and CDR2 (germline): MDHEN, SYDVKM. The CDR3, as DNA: TGTGCCAGCAGTTCTATCCCCGGGGGATCCTACGAGCAGTACTTC. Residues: CASSSIPGGSYEQYF.